Each of the 32 T cell receptor beta chains below was sequenced from the same sample in a study of cytomegalovirus exposure and HLA in healthy donors. It was with 60 Vbeta and 13 Jbeta primers that the PCR ran. Clones were read by immunoSEQ multiplex PCR, and TCRdb kept only the in-frame ones, dropping some. The profile covers under 150,000 clones, with roughly four fifths appearing a single time and approximately 2.4% taken by the ten largest. The sample comprised PBMCs. All receptors derive from a male donor in good health and CMV-seronegative.

The V and J genes are TRBV4-1 and TRBJ2-7; D not resolved. Germline CDR1 is MGHRA and CDR2 is YSYEKL. The CDR3 loop spans 15 amino acids. Between the trimmed V and J ends, which lost 0 bases and 3 bases, there was a span of 12 bases. The CDR3 here is CASSQETEVIYEQYF. CDR3 DNA: TGCGCCAGCAGCCAAGAAACTGAGGTGATCTACGAGCAGTACTTC.

The gene calls are TRBV6-6 and TRBJ1-2, with D possibly TRBD1 on 6 matching bases. This CDR3 contains 14 residues. Per germline, CDR1 MNHNY and CDR2 SVGAGI (reference sequence). Deletions cut 5 bases from V and 3 bases from J, with 13 bases between. The DNA of the CDR3 is TGTGCCAGCAGTCTATTTTCAGGGGACTATGGCTACACCTTC. Protein: CASSLFSGDYGYTF.

The chain combines TRBV6-6 with TRBJ2-1, with a tentative D call TRBD1 (7 bases). Trimming removed 5 bases at V and 1 base at J, with 12 bases between. This CDR3 is built from 15 residues. Germline lookup yields CDR1 MNHNY and CDR2 SVGAGI (reference sequence). The CDR3 sequence is CASSPQGGSYNEQFF. The CDR3 DNA reads as TGTGCCAGCAGTCCCCAGGGGGGTTCCTACAATGAGCAGTTCTTC.

The sample holds one count of this clone. The rearrangement joins TRBV4-3 to TRBJ2-3; 8 positions match TRBD2. J lost 1 base, V lost 3 bases, and 0 bases had no gene match. Germline V gene data show CDR1 as LGHNA and CDR2 as YSLEER. The CDR3 is made up of 14 amino acids. The chain's CDR3 is CASSQTSGTDTQYF. In DNA form, the CDR3 reads TGCGCCAGCAGCCAGACTAGCGGCACAGATACGCAGTATTTT.

The genes are TRBV4-1 and TRBJ1-2, with TRBD1 matching 8 bases. The germline gives CDR1 MGHRA, CDR2 YSYEKL. This CDR3 is 13 amino acids long. V was clipped by 5 bases and J by 6 bases; unmatched bases: 5. CDR3 region: CASSYPRGHGYTF. CDR3 DNA sequence: TGCGCCAGCAGCTACCCCAGGGGGCATGGCTACACCTTC.

The rearrangement joins TRBV14 to TRBJ2-1, with a possible D match to TRBD2 (5 bases). The CDR3 is made up of 9 amino acids. V lost 9 bases to trimming and J lost 12 bases, with 9 bases between them. The V gene's germline CDR1 is SGHDN and CDR2 FVKESK. CDR3 residues: CARPLGQFF. The CDR3 bases are TGTGCCAGACCACTAGGGCAGTTCTTC.

This rearrangement joins TRBV5-8 to TRBJ1-5, with D tentatively TRBD1 (5 bases). The V end was cut by 2 bases, the J end by 5 bases, with 8 bases between. The CDR3 extends over 13 amino acids. Looked up from germline, CDR1 is SGHTS and CDR2 is YDEGEE. The CDR3 DNA sequence: TGTGCCAGCAGCTTTGACAGCTATCAGCCCCAGCATTTT. It encodes CASSFDSYQPQHF.

V usage is TRBV13 and J usage is TRBJ2-7, with 7 bases that match TRBD2. The CDR3 totals 13 residues. From germline, CDR1 is PRHDT and CDR2 FYEKMQ (reference sequence). Trimming cost V 5 bases and J 5 bases; bases outside gene matches: 6. As DNA, the CDR3 is TGTGCCAGCAGCCCAATGGGGGGGGACGAGCAGTACTTC. This translates into CASSPMGGDEQYF.

The genes are TRBV29-1 and TRBJ2-3; 9 bases agree with TRBD2. Per germline, CDR1 SQVTM and CDR2 ANQGSEA. V was pared by 2 bases and J by 0 bases, with 9 bases of the junction left unmatched. The CDR3 is 17 amino acids. As DNA, the CDR3 is TGCAGCGTTGAACGGCGACTAGCGGTATCTAGCACAGATACGCAGTATTTT. Translation: CSVERRLAVSSTDTQYF.

This chain uses TRBV9 with TRBJ2-3; 8 positions match TRBD2. V was clipped by 3 bases and J by 2 bases; unmatched bases: 5. The germline V gene has CDR1 SGDLS and CDR2 YYNGEE. This CDR3 comprises 15 residues. The DNA of the CDR3 is TGTGCCAGCAGCGCCACTAGCGGACTCACAGATACGCAGTATTTT. It yields the protein CASSATSGLTDTQYF.

The V call is TRBV2, the J call TRBJ1-5; D is ambiguous. This CDR3 is 14 amino acids long. V lost 4 bases, J lost 4 bases, and 11 bases lay in between. Germline values: CDR1 SNHLY, CDR2 FYNNEI. The CDR3 region has the DNA TGTGCCAGCAGTGGCGAGGGAACAAATCAGCCCCAGCATTTT. Residues: CASSGEGTNQPQHF.

The sample holds one count of this clone. Here the CDR3 reads CASSIGSRSGNTIYF. The CDR3 DNA is TGTGCCAGTAGTATAGGATCTCGGTCTGGAAACACCATATATTTT. V and J are TRBV19 and TRBJ1-3; D remains ambiguous. The CDR3 contains 15 residues. Trimming left V 1 base short and J 1 base short, with 8 bases between. Germline V gives CDR1 LNHDA, CDR2 SQIVND (reference sequence).

This clone appeared a few times. This chain uses TRBV11-2 with TRBJ2-1; 8 positions match TRBD2. V shed 9 bases, J shed 6 bases, and the junction held 10 bases outside the gene matches. In germline, CDR1 is SGHAT, CDR2 FQNNGV. The CDR3 covers 14 residues. The CDR3 DNA reads as TGTGCCAGTCACCCTCTGGCGGGAGGCAATGAGCAGTTCTTC. As protein: CASHPLAGGNEQFF.

The rearrangement joins TRBV2 to TRBJ2-7; D not resolved. The CDR3 runs to 11 residues. CDR1 and CDR2 (germline): SNHLY, FYNNEI. The ends were cut back, 5 bases at V and 2 bases at J, with 4 bases in the middle. CDR3 coding DNA: TGTGCCAGCAGTCCCGCCTACGAGCAGTACTTC. Amino acids: CASSPAYEQYF. Combining the CDR3 with reference TRBV2 and TRBJ2-7 gives the whole variable domain EPEVTQTPSHQVTQMGQEVILRCVPISNHLYFYWYRQILGQKVEFLVSFYNNEISEKSEIFDDQFSVERPDGSNFTLKIRSTKLEDSAMYFCASSPAYEQYFGPGTRLTVT.

The V gene is TRBV2, the J gene TRBJ1-1, with a possible D match to TRBD1 (6 bases). The CDR3 sequence is 14 residues long. Trimming pared 8 bases from V and 1 base from J, leaving 14 bases between. CDR1 SNHLY and CDR2 FYNNEI come from the germline V gene. Here the CDR3 reads CASSSVDRNTEAFF. In DNA, the CDR3 is TGTGCCAGCTCCTCCGTGGACAGGAACACTGAAGCTTTCTTT. Full variable domain (outside the CDR3, taken from reference TRBV2 and TRBJ1-1): EPEVTQTPSHQVTQMGQEVILRCVPISNHLYFYWYRQILGQKVEFLVSFYNNEISEKSEIFDDQFSVERPDGSNFTLKIRSTKLEDSAMYFCASSSVDRNTEAFFGQGTRLTVV.

This CDR3 is CASSLDQRSEAFF. For the CDR3, the DNA is TGTGCCAGCAGCTTAGATCAGCGCTCTGAAGCTTTCTTT. The chain has TRBV7-7 and TRBJ1-1; D is ambiguous. The V end lost 1 base, the J end lost 6 bases, and 9 bases lay between the germline ends. The CDR3 consists of 13 residues. Per the germline V gene, CDR1 is SSHAT and CDR2 is FNYEAQ (reference sequence).

In nucleotides, the CDR3 is TGTGCCAGCAGCTCAGCGGTAGCGGGAGGGCCCCAGTACTTC. It specifies CASSSAVAGGPQYF. The V call is TRBV5-4, the J call TRBJ2-7; TRBD2 matches at 11 bases. With 3 bases clipped from V and 10 bases from J, the junction kept 9 bases outside the gene matches. The germline CDR1 and CDR2 sequences are SGHNT and YYREEE (reference sequence). The CDR3 extends over 14 amino acids.

Concerning this clone itself: The sample has other DNA sequences that encode this CDR3 too. The rearrangement joins TRBV29-1 to TRBJ1-4; 7 nucleotides agree with TRBD1. This CDR3 is 16 amino acids long. Trimming at V came to 6 bases and at J to 8 bases, leaving 18 bases not matched to a gene. The germline V gene encodes CDR1 SQVTM and CDR2 ANQGSEA. CDR3 amino acids: CSVLRHTQGVREKLFF. The CDR3 DNA reads as TGCAGCGTACTCCGTCATACGCAGGGGGTAAGGGAAAAACTGTTTTTT.

This chain connects TRBV28 to TRBJ2-1, with TRBD2 matching 13 bases. The CDR3 extends over 16 amino acids. The V gene's germline CDR1 is MDHEN and CDR2 SYDVKM. The ends lost 2 bases at V and 5 bases at J; junction bases unmatched: 3. The CDR3: CASSLLGLAGDNEQFF. CDR3 coding DNA: TGTGCCAGCAGTTTACTAGGACTAGCGGGAGACAATGAGCAGTTCTTC.

This chain connects TRBV9 to TRBJ2-3; 10 bases are shared with TRBD2. The V segment lost 7 bases and the J segment 0 bases; nucleotides outside the gene matches: 2. CDR1 and CDR2 (germline): SGDLS, YYNGEE. The CDR3 covers 14 residues. CDR3 amino acids: CASSTSGSTDTQYF. DNA of the CDR3: TGTGCCAGCTCGACTAGCGGGAGCACAGATACGCAGTATTTT.

The chain carries TRBV4-1 and TRBJ2-5, with D possibly being TRBD2 (5 bases). CDR1 is MGHRA, CDR2 YSYEKL, per germline. Trimming cost V 1 base and J 3 bases, with 15 bases left between them. This CDR3 region has 16 residues. CDR3 sequence reads: CASSQGYGRGEETQYF. The CDR3 DNA follows: TGCGCCAGCAGCCAAGGGTATGGGAGAGGTGAAGAGACCCAGTACTTC.

The chain couples TRBV11-2 to TRBJ2-7; a possible D gene is TRBD2 (5 bases). Trimming cost V 5 bases and J 2 bases, with 10 bases left between them. This CDR3 has 13 residues. CDR1 is SGHAT and CDR2 is FQNNGV in the germline V gene. DNA for the CDR3: TGTGCCAGCAGCCGGGGTCTGACCTACGAGCAGTACTTC. This sequence encodes CASSRGLTYEQYF.

V and J are TRBV30 and TRBJ2-1; possibly TRBD1 for D (5 bases). Germline V gene data show CDR1 as GTSNPN and CDR2 as SVGIG (reference sequence). There are 15 residues in the CDR3. V was pared by 1 base and J by 2 bases, with 12 bases between. The CDR3 here is CAWSGGPGTYNEQFF. CDR3 sequence (DNA): TGTGCCTGGAGTGGGGGCCCAGGGACCTACAATGAGCAGTTCTTC.

This chain links TRBV7-8 with TRBJ1-1, with D tentatively TRBD1 (5 bases). The CDR3 is 14 residues long. Germline loops: CDR1 SGHVS, CDR2 FQNEAQ. V shed 2 bases and J shed 3 bases, with 10 bases lying between them. CDR3 DNA: TGTGCCAGCAGCTTACAGGGTGACTACACTGAAGCTTTCTTT. As protein: CASSLQGDYTEAFF.

The chain uses TRBV7-6 and TRBJ1-2; TRBD1 might be the D (5 bases). Germline CDR1 is SGHVS and CDR2 is FNYEAQ. V was cut by 2 bases and J by 6 bases, with 10 bases left in between. The CDR3 is 13 amino acids. The DNA of the CDR3 is TGTGCCAGCAGCTTAAGGGGAATGGATGGCTACACCTTC. Amino acids: CASSLRGMDGYTF.

This chain uses TRBV5-6 with TRBJ2-1, with 7 bases that match TRBD1. CDR1 is SGHDT, CDR2 YYEEEE, per germline. The length of the CDR3 is 17 residues. The junction had 12 bases not matched to a gene; V was cut back by 6 bases and J by 0 bases. The CDR3 DNA follows: TGTGCCAGCATCCCCCTTTTGACAGGGAGCTCCTACAATGAGCAGTTCTTC. As protein: CASIPLLTGSSYNEQFF.

The chain carries TRBV19 and TRBJ2-3, with D maybe TRBD2 (5 bases). Trimming took off 11 bases at V and 5 bases at J, with 8 bases between the two ends. CDR1 is LNHDA, CDR2 SQIVND, per germline (reference sequence). This CDR3 spans 10 amino acids. CDR3 nucleotide sequence: TGTGCCGTCCGGGGAGATACGCAGTATTTT. It encodes CAVRGDTQYF.

Only one count was recorded for this clone. Here the CDR3 DNA reads TGTGCCAGCAGCTTGGGACTAGCGGGGCGGAATGAGCAGTTCTTC. Protein sequence: CASSLGLAGRNEQFF. This chain joins TRBV5-6 and TRBJ2-1; the match to TRBD2 covers 11 bases. The CDR3 spans 15 residues. Germline V gives CDR1 SGHDT, CDR2 YYEEEE. V trimming: 0 bases; J trimming: 7 bases; junction bases outside the gene matches: 3.

The chain is built from TRBV4-3 and TRBJ2-2; tentatively, D is TRBD2 (6 bases). The CDR3 has 12 amino acids. CDR1 and CDR2 (germline): LGHNA, YSLEER. Trimming left V 3 bases short and J 7 bases short, with 6 bases between. The CDR3 sequence: CASSQGGGELFF. The CDR3 nucleotides read TGCGCCAGCAGCCAGGGAGGCGGGGAGCTGTTTTTT.

The chain recombines TRBV6-5 with TRBJ2-7; maybe TRBD1 (6 bases). This CDR3 is 14 amino acids long. Trimming pared 2 bases from V and 5 bases from J, leaving 13 bases between. CDR1 is MNHEY and CDR2 is SVGAGI in the germline V gene. CDR3 sequence (DNA): TGTGCCAGCAGTTACCGTAGACAGGACAACGAGCAGTACTTC. Residues: CASSYRRQDNEQYF.

This clone came up once. The chain couples TRBV11-3 to TRBJ2-1; 16 nucleotides agree with TRBD2. Per germline, CDR1 SGHNT and CDR2 YENEEA. This CDR3 spans 18 amino acids. Trimming took 2 bases from V and 5 from J; bases not matched to a gene: 6. CDR3 nucleotide sequence: TGTGCCAGCAGCTTACGGGGACTAGCGGGAGGGCCCCACAATGAGCAGTTCTTC. It translates to CASSLRGLAGGPHNEQFF. The variable domain in full, completed from reference TRBV11-3 and TRBJ2-1, reads EAGVVQSPRYKIIEKKQPVAFWCNPISGHNTLYWYLQNLGQGPELLIRYENEEAVDDSQLPKDRFSAERLKGVDSTLKIQPAELGDSAVYLCASSLRGLAGGPHNEQFFGPGTRLTVL.

The V gene is TRBV2, the J gene TRBJ2-1; 7 bases map to TRBD1. Looked up from germline, CDR1 is SNHLY and CDR2 is FYNNEI. This CDR3 is 12 amino acids long. V was clipped by 9 bases and J by 4 bases; unmatched bases: 3. The CDR3 spells CASRDSYNEQFF. DNA for the CDR3: TGTGCCAGTAGGGACAGTTACAATGAGCAGTTCTTC.